This entry features one TCR beta chain sequence. Its antigen is unknown. These data belong to a study of a mutant IDH1 vaccine in newly diagnosed glioma. The assay was immunoSEQ multiplex PCR, and TCRdb's table has in-frame clones only and misses some. The repertoire holds approximately 76,000 clones, roughly 90% seen once, with under 0.6% in the top ten. Indicated time point: week 5, during vaccination. Alongside topical imiquimod, each dose of vaccine comprised 300 ug of mutant IDH1 20-mer peptide. This clonotype originated in a woman in her forties or fifties with glioma. The sequencing used PBMCs, collected from a glioma patient whose treatment included an IDH1 peptide vaccine.

In DNA, the CDR3 is TGTGCCAGCAGAAGACGGTTACTCCCTTTTAACTATGGCTACACCTTC. Translating gives CASRRRLLPFNYGYTF. This chain joins TRBV27 and TRBJ1-2, with D unclear. The germline gives CDR1 MNHEY, CDR2 SMNVEV (reference sequence). The CDR3 sequence is 16 residues long. Trimming stripped 6 bases from V and 1 base from J, with 18 bases between.